Below, one T cell receptor beta chain is given with its context. Measured with immunoSEQ multiplex PCR; TCRdb has only the in-frame clones, and not every one. The sample comprises about 94,000 clones, roughly 85% of which are singletons, and 4.5% rests with the top ten. These data come from a study of T cell responses to AZD1222 COVID-19 vaccine. Per germline, CDR1 SGHRS and CDR2 YFSETQ. Trimming cost V 4 bases and J 7 bases; bases outside gene matches: 8. The length of the CDR3 is 14 residues. The sequenced sample was peripheral blood, obtained 28 days after the second AZD1222 dose. The receptor was isolated from an adult who received the AZD1222 COVID-19 vaccine. The chain couples TRBV5-1 to TRBJ1-5, with 7 bases that match TRBD1. CDR3: CASSPQGRHQPQHF. The CDR3 nucleotides are TGCGCCAGCAGCCCACAGGGGAGGCACCAGCCCCAGCATTTT.